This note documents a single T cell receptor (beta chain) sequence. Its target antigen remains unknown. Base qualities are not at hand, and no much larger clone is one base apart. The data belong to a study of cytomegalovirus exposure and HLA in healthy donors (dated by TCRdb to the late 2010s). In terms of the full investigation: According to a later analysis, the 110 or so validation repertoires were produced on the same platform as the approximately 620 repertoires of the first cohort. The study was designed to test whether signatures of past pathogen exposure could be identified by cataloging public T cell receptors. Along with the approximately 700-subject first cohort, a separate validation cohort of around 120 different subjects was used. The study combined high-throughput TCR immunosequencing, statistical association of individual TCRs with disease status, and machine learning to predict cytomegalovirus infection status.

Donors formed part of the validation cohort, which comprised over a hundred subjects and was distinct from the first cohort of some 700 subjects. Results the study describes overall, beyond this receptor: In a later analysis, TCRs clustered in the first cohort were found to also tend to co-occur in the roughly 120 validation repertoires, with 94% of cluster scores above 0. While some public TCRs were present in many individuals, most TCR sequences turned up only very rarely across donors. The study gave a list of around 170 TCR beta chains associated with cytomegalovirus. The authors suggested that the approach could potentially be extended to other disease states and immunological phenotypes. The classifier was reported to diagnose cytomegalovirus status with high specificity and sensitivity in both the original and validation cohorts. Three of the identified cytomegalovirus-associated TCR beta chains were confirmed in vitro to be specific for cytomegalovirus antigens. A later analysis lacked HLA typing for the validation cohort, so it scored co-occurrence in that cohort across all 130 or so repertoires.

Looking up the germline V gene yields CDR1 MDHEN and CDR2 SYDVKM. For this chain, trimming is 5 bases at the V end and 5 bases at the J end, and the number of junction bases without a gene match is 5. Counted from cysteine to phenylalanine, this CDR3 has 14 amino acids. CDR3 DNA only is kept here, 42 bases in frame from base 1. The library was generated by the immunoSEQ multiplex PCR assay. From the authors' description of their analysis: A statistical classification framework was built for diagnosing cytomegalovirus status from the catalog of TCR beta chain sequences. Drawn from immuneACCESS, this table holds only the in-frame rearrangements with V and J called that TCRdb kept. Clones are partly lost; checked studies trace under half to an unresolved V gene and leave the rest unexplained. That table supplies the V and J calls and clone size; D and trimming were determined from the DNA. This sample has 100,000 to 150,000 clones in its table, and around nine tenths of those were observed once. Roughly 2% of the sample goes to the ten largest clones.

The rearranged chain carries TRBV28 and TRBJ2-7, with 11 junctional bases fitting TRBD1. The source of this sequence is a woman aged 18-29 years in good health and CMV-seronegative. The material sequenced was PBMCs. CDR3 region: CASSPRTGGNEQYF. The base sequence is TGTGCCAGCAGTCCAAGGACAGGGGGCAACGAGCAGTACTTC.